Below are 25 T cell receptor beta chains sequenced from a single sample in a study of blood T cell repertoires in COVID-19. Measured with immunoSEQ multiplex PCR; TCRdb has only the in-frame clones, and not every one. The table has around 110,000 clones, about 80% seen once. Sequencing input: peripheral blood. These receptors came from a man between 65 and 85 years old with active or convalescent COVID-19.

This clone was detected once. The chain employs TRBV20-1 and TRBJ1-4, with no clear D. Between the trimmed V and J ends, which lost 3 bases and 8 bases, there was a span of 7 bases. This CDR3 spans 11 amino acids. CDR1 is DFQATT and CDR2 is SNEGSKA in the germline V gene (reference sequence). Written as DNA, the CDR3 is TGCAGTGCTAGTCCTTCCGAAAAACTGTTTTTT. This codes for CSASPSEKLFF.

The chain is built from TRBV30 and TRBJ1-2, with D unclear. Looked up from germline, CDR1 is GTSNPN and CDR2 is SVGIG (reference sequence). Trimming took 3 bases from V and 4 from J, leaving 12 bases between them. This CDR3 region has 13 residues. CDR3 sequence: CAWREGEGYGYTF. The CDR3 nucleotides are TGTGCCTGGAGGGAGGGAGAAGGCTATGGCTACACCTTC.

The CDR3 sequence: CASSQDLLAGDTQYF. The CDR3 DNA reads as TGTGCCAGCAGCCAAGATCTCCTAGCGGGAGATACGCAGTATTTT. J is TRBJ2-3 and V is TRBV3-1 (or the pseudogene TRBV3-2); TRBD2 agrees at 8 bases. CDR3 length: 15 residues. Germline V gene data show CDR1 as LGHDT and CDR2 as YNNKEL (reference sequence). The trim removed 0 bases at V and 5 bases at J, leaving 4 bases unmatched.

The J gene is TRBJ2-1, the V gene TRBV9; 7 nucleotides agree with TRBD2. Unmatched junction bases numbered 1, after V lost 0 bases and J lost 4 bases. There are 14 residues in the CDR3. Germline V lookup: CDR1 SGDLS, CDR2 YYNGEE. The CDR3 protein is CASSVEAGYNEQFF. CDR3 sequence (DNA): TGTGCCAGCAGCGTAGAAGCGGGGTACAATGAGCAGTTCTTC.

The rearrangement links TRBV2 to TRBJ1-1; D is possibly TRBD1 (5 bases). The CDR3 runs to 15 residues. V was trimmed by 8 bases and J by 7 bases, leaving 23 bases between them. Germline V gives CDR1 SNHLY, CDR2 FYNNEI. The CDR3 sequence is CASPRGTSAIGEAFF. The CDR3 DNA reads TGTGCCAGCCCCCGGGGGACTTCGGCGATTGGTGAAGCTTTCTTT.

This clone was seen just once. The V and J genes are TRBV7-2 and TRBJ2-7; tentative D call: TRBD1 (5 bases). Germline CDR1 SGHTA, CDR2 FQGNSA. CDR3 length: 13 residues. The germline V and J ends were trimmed by 5 bases and 0 bases, with 8 bases remaining between them. CDR3 region: CASSTDSSYEQYF. The CDR3, as DNA: TGTGCCAGCAGCACAGACAGCTCCTACGAGCAGTACTTC.

With respect to this clone: The same CDR3 is also encoded by other DNA sequences in this sample. CDR3 amino acids: CASSLDRGYGYTF. The CDR3 DNA follows: TGTGCCAGCAGCCTGGACAGGGGCTATGGCTACACCTTC. The chain has TRBV28 and TRBJ1-2; 9 positions agree with TRBD1. The germline CDR1 and CDR2 sequences are MDHEN and SYDVKM. The CDR3 covers 13 residues. V shed 6 bases and J 4 bases; nucleotides not matched to a gene: 3.

This chain connects TRBV11-2 to TRBJ2-3; 7 positions match TRBD1. The V and J ends lost 4 bases and 2 bases, in that order; junction bases with no gene match: 6. The CDR3 has 15 amino acids. Per the germline V gene, CDR1 is SGHAT and CDR2 is FQNNGV. The CDR3 protein is CASSWGQSNTDTQYF. The CDR3 nucleotides read TGTGCCAGCAGCTGGGGACAGTCAAACACAGATACGCAGTATTTT.

The J gene is TRBJ1-2, the V gene TRBV28; no definite D call. Trimming stripped 5 bases from V and 8 bases from J, with 12 bases between. This CDR3 contains 12 residues. Germline V CDR1 and CDR2: MDHEN, SYDVKM. The chain's CDR3 is CASSVPSGGYTF. The DNA of the CDR3 is TGTGCCAGCAGTGTCCCCAGCGGGGGCTACACCTTC.

The chain has TRBV5-1 and TRBJ2-2, with 8 nucleotides matching TRBD2. The CDR3 contains 15 residues. The V and J ends lost 2 bases and 6 bases, in that order; junction bases with no gene match: 6. Germline loops: CDR1 SGHRS, CDR2 YFSETQ. In DNA, the CDR3 is TGCGCCAGCAGCTTAGCGGGAGCTGAACCCGGGGAGCTGTTTTTT. It specifies CASSLAGAEPGELFF.

DNA for the CDR3: TGTGCCAGCAGCACAAACAGGGGCACTGAAGCTTTCTTT. Translation gives CASSTNRGTEAFF. V is TRBV7-2 and J is TRBJ1-1, with TRBD1 matching 7 bases. V was clipped by 5 bases and J by 4 bases; unmatched bases: 4. Germline V CDR1 and CDR2: SGHTA, FQGNSA. The CDR3 covers 13 residues.

This sequence joins TRBV5-1 and TRBJ2-7; 9 bases align to TRBD1. This CDR3 region has 14 residues. The germline gives CDR1 SGHRS, CDR2 YFSETQ. With 5 bases clipped from V and 1 base from J, the junction kept 4 bases outside the gene matches. The chain's CDR3 is CASSSGTGSYEQYF. Written as DNA, the CDR3 is TGCGCCAGCAGTTCCGGGACAGGGTCCTACGAGCAGTACTTC. The full variable domain, completed using reference TRBV5-1 and TRBJ2-7, is KAGVTQTPRYLIKTRGQQVTLSCSPISGHRSVSWYQQTPGQGLQFLFEYFSETQRNKGNFPGRFSGRQFSNSRSEMNVSTLELGDSALYLCASSSGTGSYEQYFGPGTRLTVT.

This clone was seen a few times. The V and J genes are TRBV11-3 and TRBJ2-5, with TRBD2 matching 14 bases. Germline loops: CDR1 SGHNT, CDR2 YENEEA. The CDR3 is made up of 18 amino acids. V dropped 1 base and J dropped 5; count of bases not matched to a gene: 9. Here the CDR3 reads CASSLGLAGGLIMETQYF. The CDR3 DNA reads as TGTGCCAGCAGCTTAGGACTAGCGGGAGGGCTGATTATGGAGACCCAGTACTTC.

The chain carries TRBV5-5 and TRBJ1-3, with TRBD1 matching 12 bases. CDR1 and CDR2 (germline): SGHKS, YYEKEE (reference sequence). The V segment lost 4 bases and the J segment 4 bases; nucleotides outside the gene matches: 6. This CDR3 contains 16 residues. The CDR3 protein is CASSLSGTGGGNTIYF. For the CDR3, the DNA is TGTGCCAGCAGCCTATCCGGGACAGGGGGCGGAAACACCATATATTTT.

The CDR3 protein is CSARLSYEQYF. CDR3 nucleotide sequence: TGCAGTGCTAGACTATCCTACGAGCAGTACTTC. The V and J genes are TRBV20-1 and TRBJ2-7; D remains unclear. Germline lookup yields CDR1 DFQATT and CDR2 SNEGSKA (reference sequence). Trimming removed 2 bases at V and 1 base at J, with 3 bases between. This CDR3 has 11 residues.

The chain combines TRBV5-1 with TRBJ1-1, with a possible D match to TRBD1 (5 bases). The CDR3 consists of 14 residues. The germline V gene encodes CDR1 SGHRS and CDR2 YFSETQ. V lost 5 bases, J lost 0 bases, and 11 bases lay in between. The CDR3 spells CASRGSGMNTEAFF. The CDR3 DNA reads as TGCGCCAGCAGGGGATCAGGGATGAACACTGAAGCTTTCTTT.

The rearrangement uses TRBV5-1 and TRBJ2-7; D uncertain. This CDR3 contains 14 residues. Germline assignment: CDR1 SGHRS and CDR2 YFSETQ. Trimming took off 0 bases at V and 1 base at J, with 8 bases between the two ends. Here the CDR3 reads CASSLGLDSYEQYF. CDR3 nucleotides: TGCGCCAGCAGCTTGGGTCTAGATTCCTACGAGCAGTACTTC.

The J gene is TRBJ2-7, the V gene TRBV28; 7 nucleotides match TRBD2. The V gene end was trimmed by 2 bases and the J gene end by 3 bases; junction bases not matched to a gene: 1. The CDR3 length is 13 residues. Per germline, CDR1 MDHEN and CDR2 SYDVKM. The CDR3 loop is CASSLGLVYEQYF. Written as DNA, the CDR3 is TGTGCCAGCAGTTTAGGACTAGTCTACGAGCAGTACTTC.

The CDR3 DNA reads TGTGCCACCGGTTTGGGGACAGGGGGCATGAATGAGCAGTTCTTC. Its translation: CATGLGTGGMNEQFF. The chain uses TRBV6-4 and TRBJ2-1, with TRBD1 identical over 12 bases. The CDR3 spans 15 residues. The germline CDR1 and CDR2 sequences are MRHNA and SNTAGT. The J segment lost 7 bases and the V segment lost 10 bases, leaving 11 bases of the junction unmatched.

The V call is TRBV7-2, the J call TRBJ2-2, with 7 bases matching TRBD2. Germline assignment: CDR1 SGHTA and CDR2 FQGNSA. With V trimmed by 6 bases and J by 4 bases, 8 bases remained unmatched. The CDR3 runs 15 residues. The DNA of the CDR3 is TGTGCCAGCAGACCGGGACTACAGTCCACCGGGGAGCTGTTTTTT. Translating gives CASRPGLQSTGELFF.

V usage is TRBV11-3 and J usage is TRBJ1-1; the match to TRBD1 covers 7 bases. CDR3 size: 15 residues. CDR1 is SGHNT, CDR2 YENEEA, per germline. Losses at the gene ends were 4 bases for V and 1 base for J; bases not matched to a gene: 6. CDR3 region: CASSSTGRSNTEAFF. In DNA, the CDR3 is TGTGCCAGCAGCTCGACAGGGCGTTCGAACACTGAAGCTTTCTTT.

The genes are TRBV14 and TRBJ2-1, with D perhaps TRBD1 (6 bases). The V end lost 7 bases, the J end lost 8 bases, and 15 bases lay between the germline ends. There are 13 residues in the CDR3. The germline gives CDR1 SGHDN, CDR2 FVKESK. CDR3 amino acids: CASTRDTYDEQFF. The CDR3 DNA sequence: TGTGCCAGCACCCGGGACACTTATGATGAGCAGTTCTTC.

The chain employs TRBV29-1 and TRBJ2-3; 7 bases line up with TRBD2. Germline CDR1 SQVTM, CDR2 ANQGSEA. V lost 8 bases and J lost 3; bases outside the gene matches: 5. The CDR3 has 12 residues. The CDR3 loop is CSPWGGTDTQYF. The CDR3 nucleotides are TGCAGCCCTTGGGGGGGTACAGATACGCAGTATTTT.

The J gene is TRBJ2-7, the V gene TRBV11-2; D is unresolved. V lost 3 bases and J lost 3, with 12 bases in between. The CDR3 covers 14 residues. Per germline, CDR1 SGHAT and CDR2 FQNNGV. CDR3 nucleotides: TGTGCCAGCAGCTTTGGTTTTACCAGCTACGAGCAGTACTTC. Translated, it gives CASSFGFTSYEQYF.

The V and J genes are TRBV10-3 and TRBJ1-1, with 7 bases aligning to TRBD1. Germline V gene sequence: CDR1 ENHRY, CDR2 SYGVKD. The CDR3 has 17 residues. The junction had 9 bases not matched to a gene; V was cut back by 0 bases and J by 2 bases. This chain's CDR3 is CAISESMRGRKNTEAFF. The CDR3 nucleotides are TGTGCCATCAGTGAGTCGATGAGGGGGCGGAAAAACACTGAAGCTTTCTTT.